A selection of T cell receptor beta chains follows, all from one sample in a study of tumor-infiltrating lymphocytes in primary liver carcinoma. TCRdb passed the multiplex PCR reads through MiXCR, listing each CDR3 protein once. Among approximately 74,000 distinct CDR3 sequences listed, 60% to 80% were seen once. The sample consisted of liver tumor tissue from sampling region 4. These receptor sequences come from a woman aged 60-75 years with primary liver carcinoma and hepatitis B virus infection. The CDR3 runs from the conserved cysteine through the conserved F or W. D genes are given only for firm matches. Some rows mark clone size as missing; the rest say once, few, many or name a class of expanded clone.

CDR3 protein: CTSSHAGGPYEQYF; CDR3 DNA: TGTACCAGCAGCCATGCGGGAGGGCCCTACGAGCAGTACTTC; V gene: TRBV6-5; J gene: TRBJ2-7; D gene: TRBD2; clone size: NA
CDR3 protein: CASSESVQGAYGYTF; CDR3 DNA: TGTGCCAGCAGTGAATCTGTCCAGGGGGCCTATGGCTACACCTTC; V gene: TRBV6-1; J gene: TRBJ1-2; D gene: TRBD1; clone size: many
CDR3 protein: CARSDGTSGTDTQYF; CDR3 DNA: TGTGCTAGGAGTGACGGGACTAGCGGGACAGATACGCAGTATTTT; V gene: TRBV6-4; J gene: TRBJ2-3; D gene: TRBD2; clone size: NA
CDR3 protein: CVNSQDFRVTSSYEQYF; CDR3 DNA: TGTGTCAACAGCCAAGATTTTCGCGTGACGAGCTCCTACGAGCAGTACTTC; V gene: TRBV4-2; J gene: TRBJ2-7; D gene: NA; clone size: NA
CDR3 protein: CTSSSTSTGELFF; CDR3 DNA: TGTACTAGCAGTTCGACATCCACCGGGGAGCTGTTTTTT; V gene: TRBV12-3/TRBV12-4; J gene: TRBJ2-2; D gene: NA; clone size: few
CDR3 protein: CASSQGQLGLNTEAFF; CDR3 DNA: TGCGCCAGCAGCCAAGGACAACTCGGGTTGAACACTGAAGCTTTCTTC; V gene: TRBV4-1; J gene: TRBJ1-1; D gene: NA; clone size: NA
CDR3 protein: CASSLTGRETHYF; CDR3 DNA: TGTGCCAGCAGCCTGACAGGTAGAGAGACCCATTACTTC; V gene: TRBV6-5; J gene: TRBJ2-5; D gene: NA; clone size: NA
CDR3 protein: CTSSLDRTGTLFF; CDR3 DNA: TGTACCAGCAGCTTAGATAGGACTGGGACGCTGTTTTTT; V gene: TRBV11-2; J gene: TRBJ2-2; D gene: NA; clone size: once
CDR3 protein: CASSLGLGELYF; CDR3 DNA: TGCGCCAGCAGCCTGGGGCTGGGCGAGCTGTACTTC; V gene: TRBV11-2; J gene: TRBJ2-7; D gene: NA; clone size: NA
CDR3 protein: CANSPGTSGVNNEQFF; CDR3 DNA: TGTGCCAACAGCCCCGGGACTAGCGGGGTAAACAATGAGCAGTTCTTC; V gene: TRBV7-9; J gene: TRBJ2-1; D gene: TRBD2; clone size: once
CDR3 protein: CASSLLSGTSRDTPYF; CDR3 DNA: TGTGCCAGCAGCTTACTCAGCGGGACTAGCAGAGATACGCCGTATTTT; V gene: TRBV11-2; J gene: TRBJ2-3; D gene: TRBD2; clone size: NA
CDR3 protein: CSALTREADTQYF; CDR3 DNA: TGCAGCGCATTAACACGGGAGGCAGATACGCAGTATTTT; V gene: TRBV29-1; J gene: TRBJ2-3; D gene: TRBD2; clone size: large
CDR3 protein: CTSSPSSGNTIYF; CDR3 DNA: TGCACCAGCAGTCCCAGCTCTGGAAACACCATATATTTT; V gene: TRBV28; J gene: TRBJ1-3; D gene: NA; clone size: NA
CDR3 protein: CASNILSGRLYEQYF; CDR3 DNA: TGTGCCAGCAACATACTAAGCGGAAGACTTTACGAGCAGTACTTC; V gene: TRBV28; J gene: TRBJ2-7; D gene: NA; clone size: many
CDR3 protein: CASSSLHVKNIQYF; CDR3 DNA: TGTGCCAGCAGCTCGCTGCATGTCAAAAACATTCAGTACTTC; V gene: TRBV5-6; J gene: TRBJ2-4; D gene: NA; clone size: NA
CDR3 protein: CSARRAALELFF; CDR3 DNA: TGCAGCGCGCGGAGGGCTGCTTTGGAGCTGTTTTTT; V gene: TRBV29-1; J gene: TRBJ2-2; D gene: NA; clone size: NA
CDR3 protein: CAGTIRLGHPNIEAFF; CDR3 DNA: TGTGCCGGCACTATAAGACTGGGACATCCGAACATTGAAGCTTTCTTT; V gene: TRBV6-5; J gene: TRBJ1-1; D gene: NA; clone size: NA
CDR3 protein: CASSPETQYF; CDR3 DNA: TGTGCCAGCAGCCCGGAGACCCAGTACTTC; V gene: TRBV12-3/TRBV12-4; J gene: TRBJ2-5; D gene: NA; clone size: few
CDR3 protein: CASRRGAGQLGTGELFF; CDR3 DNA: TGTGCCAGTAGAAGAGGAGCCGGGCAACTGGGGACCGGGGAGCTGTTTTTT; V gene: TRBV19; J gene: TRBJ2-2; D gene: NA; clone size: NA
CDR3 protein: CASSFGPAGDQPQHF; CDR3 DNA: TGTGCCAGCAGCTTTGGGCCGGCGGGAGATCAGCCCCAGCATTTT; V gene: TRBV5-5; J gene: TRBJ1-5; D gene: NA; clone size: NA
CDR3 protein: CSIGTARGIQYF; CDR3 DNA: TGCAGCATTGGGACAGCGCGGGGCATTCAGTACTTC; V gene: TRBV29-1; J gene: TRBJ2-4; D gene: NA; clone size: medium-sized
CDR3 protein: CASCITGDTEAFF; CDR3 DNA: TGTGCCAGTTGTATCACAGGGGACACTGAAGCTTTCTTT; V gene: TRBV19; J gene: TRBJ1-1; D gene: TRBD1; clone size: NA
CDR3 protein: CSVVSRRGVDEQYF; CDR3 DNA: TGCAGCGTTGTAAGCAGGAGGGGAGTCGACGAGCAGTACTTC; V gene: TRBV29-1; J gene: TRBJ2-7; D gene: NA; clone size: once
CDR3 protein: CVSSDGGPTDTQYF; CDR3 DNA: TGTGTCAGTAGTGATGGTGGCCCTACCGATACGCAGTATTTT; V gene: TRBV6-1; J gene: TRBJ2-3; D gene: NA; clone size: NA
CDR3 protein: CVSSPGLAVLHGELFF; CDR3 DNA: TGTGTCAGCAGTCCCGGACTAGCAGTACTACACGGGGAGCTGTTTTTT; V gene: TRBV12-3/TRBV12-4; J gene: TRBJ2-2; D gene: TRBD2; clone size: NA
CDR3 protein: CASGLLGGATDTQYF; CDR3 DNA: TGTGCCAGCGGCTTGCTTGGGGGTGCAACAGATACGCAGTATTTT; V gene: TRBV7-8; J gene: TRBJ2-3; D gene: NA; clone size: NA
CDR3 protein: CASSLRAEAFF; CDR3 DNA: TGTGCCAGCAGTTTAAGGGCTGAAGCATTCTTT; V gene: TRBV28; J gene: TRBJ1-1; D gene: NA; clone size: NA
CDR3 protein: CASSYSASGNGELFF; CDR3 DNA: TGTGCTAGCAGTTACTCGGCTAGCGGGAACGGGGAGCTGTTTTTT; V gene: TRBV6-5; J gene: TRBJ2-2; D gene: TRBD2; clone size: NA
CDR3 protein: CASSPYGQSEISF; CDR3 DNA: TGTGCCAGCTCACCTTACGGACAGAGTGAGATCTCCTTT; V gene: TRBV18; J gene: TRBJ1-1; D gene: NA; clone size: NA
CDR3 protein: CASSPGTAYTEAFF; CDR3 DNA: TGCGCCAGCAGCCCTGGGACAGCGTACACTGAAGCTTTCTTT; V gene: TRBV5-1; J gene: TRBJ1-1; D gene: TRBD1; clone size: many
CDR3 protein: CGSSFGEGAGYIF; CDR3 DNA: NA; V gene: TRBV7-9; J gene: TRBJ1-2; D gene: NA; clone size: NA
CDR3 protein: CSVGSGSSVRTDTRYF; CDR3 DNA: NA; V gene: TRBV29-1; J gene: TRBJ2-3; D gene: NA; clone size: NA
CDR3 protein: CASRPRDRGSGIRAYEQYF; CDR3 DNA: TGCGCCAGCAGGCCTCGGGACAGGGGGTCGGGAATACGGGCCTACGAGCAGTACTTC; V gene: TRBV4-1; J gene: TRBJ2-7; D gene: TRBD1; clone size: NA
CDR3 protein: CSSSLGGLTCTSDTQYF; CDR3 DNA: TGTAGCAGCAGCTTAGGGGGACTAACGTGCACGTCAGATACGCAGTATTTT; V gene: TRBV11-2; J gene: TRBJ2-3; D gene: NA; clone size: NA
CDR3 protein: CASSQARDGIRLGNTIYF; CDR3 DNA: TGCGCCAGCAGCCAAGCCCGGGACGGCATAAGGCTCGGAAACACCATATATTTT; V gene: TRBV4-1; J gene: TRBJ1-3; D gene: NA; clone size: many
CDR3 protein: CASSPITREAFYNEQFF; CDR3 DNA: TGTGCCAGCAGCCCAATCACCCGGGAGGCTTTTTACAACGAGCAGTTCTTC; V gene: TRBV5-6; J gene: TRBJ2-1; D gene: TRBD2; clone size: NA
CDR3 protein: CASSPSGGRLYEQFF; CDR3 DNA: TGTGCCAGCAGTCCATCAGGCGGGAGGTTATATGAGCAGTTCTTC; V gene: TRBV28; J gene: TRBJ2-1; D gene: TRBD2; clone size: many
CDR3 protein: CASRPVNTEALF; CDR3 DNA: TGTGCCAGCAGGCCGGTAAATACTGAAGCTCTCTTT; V gene: TRBV12-3/TRBV12-4; J gene: TRBJ1-1; D gene: NA; clone size: NA
CDR3 protein: CANSLFVQGTGELFF; CDR3 DNA: TGTGCCAACAGCTTGTTTGTGCAGGGTACAGGGGAGCTGTTTTTT; V gene: TRBV5-5; J gene: TRBJ2-2; D gene: NA; clone size: NA
CDR3 protein: CVTSLGFGGLSSNEQFF; CDR3 DNA: TGTGTCACCAGCTTAGGGTTCGGCGGGCTTTCCTCCAATGAGCAGTTCTTC; V gene: TRBV11-3; J gene: TRBJ2-1; D gene: NA; clone size: once
CDR3 protein: CASSESGTGDGYTF; CDR3 DNA: TGTGCCAGCAGTGAAAGTGGGACAGGGGATGGCTACACCTTC; V gene: TRBV2; J gene: TRBJ1-2; D gene: TRBD1; clone size: NA
CDR3 protein: CANSPSTGYYSPLHF; CDR3 DNA: TGTGCCAATAGTCCCTCAACAGGGTACTATTCACCCCTCCACTTT; V gene: TRBV28; J gene: TRBJ1-6; D gene: NA; clone size: NA
CDR3 protein: CAISVPGGETFF; CDR3 DNA: TGTGCCATCAGTGTGCCAGGGGGTGAAACTTTCTTT; V gene: TRBV10-3; J gene: TRBJ1-1; D gene: TRBD1; clone size: NA
CDR3 protein: CAWSINREAFF; CDR3 DNA: TGTGCCTGGAGTATAAACAGAGAAGCTTTCTTT; V gene: TRBV30; J gene: TRBJ1-1; D gene: NA; clone size: many
CDR3 protein: CSSSLPSRGAETQYF; CDR3 DNA: TGTAGCAGCAGCTTACCCTCTCGAGGGGCAGAGACCCAGTACTTC; V gene: TRBV7-8; J gene: TRBJ2-5; D gene: NA; clone size: NA
CDR3 protein: CASSSTTLQVFF; CDR3 DNA: TGTGCCAGCAGTTCCACCACCCTACAGGTTTTCTTT; V gene: TRBV28; J gene: TRBJ1-1; D gene: NA; clone size: many
CDR3 protein: CASSYTGTGGTRGLFF; CDR3 DNA: TGTGCCAGCAGTTACACAGGGACAGGGGGGACCAGGGGGCTGTTTTTT; V gene: TRBV6-5; J gene: TRBJ2-2; D gene: TRBD1; clone size: NA
CDR3 protein: CANSLGQTNTEASF; CDR3 DNA: TGCGCCAACAGCTTGGGACAGACGAACACTGAAGCTTCCTTT; V gene: TRBV5-1; J gene: TRBJ1-1; D gene: TRBD1; clone size: NA
CDR3 protein: CASSGSSSYNEQFF; CDR3 DNA: TGTGCCAGCAGCGGGAGTAGCTCCTACAATGAGCAGTTCTTC; V gene: TRBV5-4; J gene: TRBJ2-1; D gene: NA; clone size: many
CDR3 protein: CASSIRWDRPRNEQYF; CDR3 DNA: TGTGCCAGTAGTATCCGCTGGGACAGGCCAAGGAACGAGCAGTACTTC; V gene: TRBV19; J gene: TRBJ2-7; D gene: TRBD1; clone size: few
CDR3 protein: CASKKGPAGVETQYF; CDR3 DNA: TGTGCCAGCAAAAAGGGTCCAGCAGGGGTAGAGACCCAGTACTTC; V gene: TRBV7-9; J gene: TRBJ2-5; D gene: NA; clone size: many
CDR3 protein: CASSRGSTIDNEQFF; CDR3 DNA: TGTGCCAGCAGCCGGGGTTCAACGATCGACAATGAGCAGTTCTTC; V gene: TRBV7-9; J gene: TRBJ2-1; D gene: NA; clone size: many
CDR3 protein: CASTHEGLAGYNERFF; CDR3 DNA: TGTGCCAGTACCCACGAGGGACTAGCGGGGTACAATGAGCGGTTCTTC; V gene: TRBV6-6; J gene: TRBJ2-1; D gene: TRBD2; clone size: NA
CDR3 protein: CASSSLVGGPNEQFF; CDR3 DNA: TGCGCCAGCAGCTCGTTAGTGGGAGGGCCCAATGAGCAGTTCTTC; V gene: TRBV5-1; J gene: TRBJ2-1; D gene: TRBD2; clone size: NA
CDR3 protein: CASGQHSYELYF; CDR3 DNA: TGTGCCAGCGGGCAGCACTCCTACGAGCTGTACTTC; V gene: TRBV6-1; J gene: TRBJ2-7; D gene: NA; clone size: NA